This TCR beta chain was sequenced in a study of regulatory T cells in long-lasting Graves disease. Germline loops: CDR1 LGHDT, CDR2 YNNKEL (reference sequence). The CDR3 loop spans 12 amino acids. Arm-PCR of CDR3 regions and iRepertoire HTBI primers were the basis on which TCR beta libraries were built. In the original analysis: Taken together, the samples had fewer than 65 TRBV and more than 12 TRBJ segments identified. TCRdb reprocessed the multiplex PCR reads via MiXCR and lists one record per CDR3 protein. It is TCRdb's table, rather than the study itself, that gives the V and J calls and clone size. The table records some 220,000 distinct CDR3 sequences, 15% to 20% of them present only once. Time point: newly diagnosed GD, antithyroid drugs for less than 3 months. Extracted PBMC RNA gave rise to the TCR library. Comment on this clonotype: A much larger clone differs by one base, so this may be a read error.

The same specimen was also included in a second study, on T cells in Graves' hyperthyroidism and ophthalmopathy.

The receptor was isolated from a woman aged 25-40 years with Graves disease. The chain carries TRBV3-1 and TRBJ2-7; D is unresolved. The sample consisted of peripheral blood mononuclear cells (PBMCs), taken at new diagnosis, from a patient treated with antithyroid drugs. Written as DNA, the CDR3 is TGTGCCGGCAGCCAAGAACGCTGGGAGCAGTACTTC. Amino acid sequence: CAGSQERWEQYF.